Listed here are 29 T cell receptor beta chains from one sample, sequenced in a study of CD8+ T cells in alopecia areata. Treatment in this sample: oral pan-JAK inhibitor, 5-10 mg twice daily. RNA was isolated and reverse transcribed to cDNA, the sequencing template. Method: immunoSEQ multiplex PCR; TCRdb's copy keeps in-frame clones and lacks some. The sample includes roughly 140,000 clones, approximately 85% seen only once; the top ten take about 25%. Source: CD8+ T cells sorted from blood, taken at week 4, from a patient treated with tofacitinib. The receptors originated from a human donor with alopecia areata.

The chain is built from TRBV6-1 and TRBJ1-1; no definite D call. The germline V gene encodes CDR1 MNHNS and CDR2 SASEGT. CDR3 length: 12 residues. V lost 1 base, J lost 11 bases, and 11 bases lay in between. The CDR3 DNA sequence: TGTGCCAGCAGTGAAGGGTCACGGGTGGCTTTCTTT. It yields the protein CASSEGSRVAFF.

V and J are TRBV5-4 and TRBJ2-5; possible D gene TRBD1, 6 bases. Germline V gives CDR1 SGHNT, CDR2 YYREEE (reference sequence). Trimming took 5 bases from V and 4 from J, leaving 15 bases between them. This CDR3 has 14 residues. In DNA, the CDR3 is TGTGCCAGCAGTCCGCTGGGGGCGCGAGAGACCCAGTACTTC. Encoded protein: CASSPLGARETQYF.

This clone was detected only a few times. CDR3 protein: CASSGPFPPTQDTQYF. The CDR3 region has the DNA TGTGCCAGCAGCGGGCCCTTCCCCCCTACACAGGATACGCAGTATTTT. The chain is built from TRBV7-9 and TRBJ2-3; D unclear. V shed 5 bases and J shed 6 bases, with 21 bases lying between them. Germline loops: CDR1 SEHNR, CDR2 FQNEAQ (reference sequence). The CDR3 covers 16 residues.

This clone was seen a handful of times. The rearrangement links TRBV19 to TRBJ2-7; weak D call: TRBD1 (5 bases). Germline V gene lookup returns CDR1 LNHDA and CDR2 SQIVND (reference sequence). The V and J ends lost 9 bases and 1 base respectively, with 13 bases between them. The CDR3 covers 13 residues. The DNA of the CDR3 is TGTGCCAGCGCGACAGCGACTTCCTACGAGCAGTACTTC. Protein sequence: CASATATSYEQYF.

The chain carries TRBV7-6 and TRBJ2-1; 7 bases are a match to TRBD2. The CDR3 totals 16 residues. The germline CDR1 and CDR2 sequences are SGHVS and FNYEAQ. V lost 5 bases to trimming and J lost 0 bases; unmatched junction nucleotides: 7. The CDR3 loop is CASSREAPSSYNEQFF. The CDR3 DNA sequence: TGTGCCAGCAGCCGGGAGGCTCCGAGCTCCTACAATGAGCAGTTCTTC.

The chain couples TRBV5-4 to TRBJ2-7; the D is unclear. Looked up from germline, CDR1 is SGHNT and CDR2 is YYREEE (reference sequence). This CDR3 is 13 amino acids long. V lost 2 bases to trimming and J lost 2 bases, with 8 bases between them. CDR3 residues: CASSFLGTYEQYF. CDR3 DNA: TGTGCCAGCAGCTTCTTAGGTACCTACGAGCAGTACTTC.

This clone was counted a few times. The chain combines TRBV10-3 with TRBJ2-3; no reliable D call. The V and J ends lost 2 bases and 6 bases respectively, with 3 bases between them. Germline V gene data show CDR1 as ENHRY and CDR2 as SYGVKD. The CDR3 spans 11 residues. CDR3: CAISEGDTQYF. The CDR3 bases are TGTGCCATCAGTGAGGGGGATACGCAGTATTTT.

V usage is TRBV29-1 and J usage is TRBJ2-3; 8 bases are shared with TRBD1. Germline V gene lookup returns CDR1 SQVTM and CDR2 ANQGSEA. This CDR3 is built from 16 residues. Trimming cost V 4 bases and J 5 bases; bases outside gene matches: 14. The CDR3 nucleotides read TGCAGCGTTGTTGGGGAACGGACAGGGCAACAAGATACGCAGTATTTT. It encodes CSVVGERTGQQDTQYF.

The rearrangement joins TRBV7-9 to TRBJ2-7, with 9 bases identical to TRBD1. Germline V CDR1 and CDR2: SEHNR, FQNEAQ (reference sequence). Losses at the gene ends were 4 bases for V and 4 bases for J; bases not matched to a gene: 8. The CDR3 is made up of 15 amino acids. CDR3 amino acids: CASSSSGTGQYEQYF. Written as DNA, the CDR3 is TGTGCCAGCAGCTCATCCGGGACAGGGCAATACGAGCAGTACTTC.

The chain carries TRBV2 and TRBJ2-7, with 9 bases fitting TRBD2. Losses at the gene ends were 6 bases for V and 2 bases for J; bases not matched to a gene: 8. The CDR3 consists of 15 residues. The germline V gene encodes CDR1 SNHLY and CDR2 FYNNEI. CDR3 loop: CASRSSSGTTYEQYF. As DNA, the CDR3 is TGTGCCAGCAGATCTTCTAGCGGGACCACCTACGAGCAGTACTTC.

This chain connects TRBV30 to TRBJ1-2, with D uncertain. There are 19 residues in the CDR3. CDR1 and CDR2 from the germline V gene are GTSNPN and SVGIG (reference sequence). The V end was cut by 0 bases, the J end by 0 bases, with 23 bases between. CDR3 residues: CAWSVPFGQIENSNYGYTF. The CDR3 DNA is TGTGCCTGGAGTGTACCGTTCGGGCAGATTGAGAACTCTAACTATGGCTACACCTTC.

The V gene is TRBV4-1, the J gene TRBJ2-7; maybe TRBD1 (6 bases). V was shortened by 1 base and J by 3 bases, with 13 bases between the two germline ends. The CDR3 is made up of 15 amino acids. CDR1 and CDR2 from the germline V gene are MGHRA and YSYEKL. The CDR3 sequence: CASSQATGGHYEQYF. The CDR3 DNA follows: TGCGCCAGCAGCCAAGCGACAGGAGGTCACTACGAGCAGTACTTC.

In its sample, this clone was seen a few times. The chain couples TRBV5-1 to TRBJ2-3; D not certain. The CDR3 covers 15 residues. In germline, CDR1 is SGHRS, CDR2 YFSETQ. Trimming stripped 6 bases from V and 0 bases from J, with 14 bases between. CDR3 loop: CASNWFPSSTDTQYF. In DNA, the CDR3 is TGCGCCAGCAATTGGTTCCCGTCTAGCACAGATACGCAGTATTTT. The complete variable domain, with remaining parts taken from reference TRBV5-1 and TRBJ2-3, reads KAGVTQTPRYLIKTRGQQVTLSCSPISGHRSVSWYQQTPGQGLQFLFEYFSETQRNKGNFPGRFSGRQFSNSRSEMNVSTLELGDSALYLCASNWFPSSTDTQYFGPGTRLTVL.

The chain's CDR3 is CASTQTGGEDTEAFF. CDR3 DNA sequence: TGTGCCAGCACCCAGACAGGGGGCGAGGACACTGAAGCTTTCTTT. This rearrangement joins TRBV4-2 to TRBJ1-1, with 10 bases fitting TRBD1. Germline CDR1 is LGHNA and CDR2 is YNFKEQ. V dropped 7 bases and J dropped 3; count of bases not matched to a gene: 8. CDR3 size: 15 residues.

The J gene is TRBJ2-3, the V gene TRBV7-8; TRBD2 matches at 11 bases. Germline lookup yields CDR1 SGHVS and CDR2 FQNEAQ. CDR3 length equals 16 residues. With V trimmed by 5 bases and J by 2 bases, 6 bases remained unmatched. The DNA of the CDR3 is TGTGCCAGCAGCCCCTTTAGCGGGGGGGTCACAGATACGCAGTATTTT. This sequence encodes CASSPFSGGVTDTQYF.

This clone was seen more than once but under ten times. The V call is TRBV7-8, the J call TRBJ2-7, with 8 bases aligning to TRBD2. V lost 5 bases to trimming and J lost 5 bases; unmatched junction nucleotides: 8. The germline V gene has CDR1 SGHVS and CDR2 FQNEAQ. This CDR3 is built from 14 residues. The CDR3 sequence is CASSIFSTSDEQYF. The CDR3 DNA is TGTGCCAGCAGCATCTTCTCGACTAGCGACGAGCAGTACTTC.

This clone was seen a handful of times. V is TRBV4-1 and J is TRBJ2-7; D is possibly TRBD2 (6 bases). V lost 5 bases to trimming and J lost 0 bases, with 14 bases between them. CDR3 length: 15 amino acids. From germline, CDR1 is MGHRA and CDR2 YSYEKL. This CDR3 reads CASSSSAGTSYEQYF. The CDR3 DNA follows: TGCGCCAGCAGCTCATCTGCGGGGACCTCCTACGAGCAGTACTTC.

This rearrangement joins TRBV29-1 to TRBJ1-2, with D perhaps matching TRBD1 (6 bases). This CDR3 spans 13 amino acids. Trimming cost V 5 bases and J 8 bases, with 18 bases left between them. Germline CDR1 and CDR2: SQVTM and ANQGSEA. In DNA form, the CDR3 reads TGCAGCGTTTCTCTGACAGGCGGAGGGGGCTACACCTTC. Its translation: CSVSLTGGGGYTF.

CDR3 DNA: TGCGCCAGCAGCCAAGAGAAGGCCTACGAGCAGTACTTC. This encodes CASSQEKAYEQYF. The gene calls are TRBV4-1 and TRBJ2-7; D is unresolved. Germline V gene lookup returns CDR1 MGHRA and CDR2 YSYEKL. V dropped 0 bases and J dropped 2 bases, with 5 bases sitting between them. This CDR3 has 13 residues.

The chain combines TRBV9 with TRBJ2-1, with TRBD1 matching 7 bases. CDR3 length: 15 amino acids. CDR1 and CDR2 (germline): SGDLS, YYNGEE. The trim removed 1 base at V and 0 bases at J, leaving 1 base unmatched. This chain's CDR3 is CASSVTGDSYNEQFF. As DNA, the CDR3 is TGTGCCAGCAGCGTAACAGGGGACTCCTACAATGAGCAGTTCTTC.

The chain recombines TRBV4-2 with TRBJ1-1, with a tentative D call TRBD1 (6 bases). Germline V CDR1 and CDR2: LGHNA, YNFKEQ. The CDR3 runs to 13 residues. Trimming pared 0 bases from V and 9 bases from J, leaving 11 bases between. The CDR3 DNA reads TGTGCCAGCAGCCAAGATCTGGGGGCAAAAGCTTTCTTT. This sequence encodes CASSQDLGAKAFF.

V gene TRBV29-1 combines with J gene TRBJ2-5; 8 nucleotides agree with TRBD2. The J call may not be correct, given that the DNA end is closer to TRBJ2-7. CDR3 length: 13 amino acids. Per the germline V gene, CDR1 is SQVTM and CDR2 is ANQGSEA. CDR3 DNA: TGCAGCGTTGTAGGACTAGCACGCTACGAGCAGTACTTC. It specifies CSVVGLARYEQYF.

This clone was seen more than once but under ten times. The sample carries other DNA sequences with the same CDR3. V usage is TRBV7-2 and J usage is TRBJ2-1; a weak D match, TRBD2 (7 bases). V shed 5 bases and J shed 1 base, with 15 bases lying between them. The CDR3 has 16 residues. The germline gives CDR1 SGHTA, CDR2 FQGNSA. The CDR3 loop is CASSPTGRGSYNEQFF. For the CDR3, the DNA is TGTGCCAGCAGCCCCACGGGGAGGGGGTCCTACAATGAGCAGTTCTTC.

The chain joins TRBV27 to TRBJ2-7; TRBD1 aligns across 8 bases. The ends lost 6 bases at V and 2 bases at J; junction bases unmatched: 9. The germline V gene encodes CDR1 MNHEY and CDR2 SMNVEV (reference sequence). The CDR3 extends over 15 amino acids. The CDR3 sequence: CASSLRGPETYEQYF. The CDR3 DNA sequence: TGTGCCAGCAGCCTCAGGGGGCCTGAGACCTACGAGCAGTACTTC.

This chain links TRBV27 with TRBJ2-6, with TRBD1 identical over 10 bases. The CDR3 contains 17 residues. Germline CDR1 MNHEY, CDR2 SMNVEV (reference sequence). V lost 6 bases and J lost 0; bases outside the gene matches: 5. This CDR3 reads CASSRDRGVSGANVLTF. The CDR3 DNA sequence: TGTGCCAGCAGCCGGGACAGGGGAGTCTCTGGGGCCAACGTCCTGACTTTC.

This chain joins TRBV4-3 and TRBJ1-1; D might be TRBD1 (5 bases). The germline V gene has CDR1 LGHNA and CDR2 YSLEER. Trimming shortened V by 0 bases and J by 0 bases, and 14 bases separated the two germline ends. The CDR3 covers 17 residues. CDR3 DNA: TGCGCCAGCAGCCAAGATGGGGCAGGAATCATGAACACTGAAGCTTTCTTT. This sequence encodes CASSQDGAGIMNTEAFF.

The V call is TRBV18, the J call TRBJ1-1; D is uncertain. This CDR3 has 13 residues. Germline loops: CDR1 KGHSH, CDR2 LQKENI. V was pared by 6 bases and J by 3 bases, with 11 bases between. The CDR3 DNA sequence: TGTGCCAGCTCCTATCGAGAGGACACTGAAGCTTTCTTT. Translated, it gives CASSYREDTEAFF.

This clone was observed a single time. The chain combines TRBV5-4 with TRBJ1-1; D is unclear. Germline CDR1 is SGHNT and CDR2 is YYREEE (reference sequence). The CDR3 has 15 amino acids. The V end lost 1 base, the J end lost 5 bases, and 15 bases lay between the germline ends. The CDR3 loop reads CASSLLSEGGTEAFF. The CDR3, as DNA: TGTGCCAGCAGCTTGTTAAGTGAAGGTGGAACTGAAGCTTTCTTT.

The chain has TRBV25-1 and TRBJ2-2, with D unclear. The germline V and J ends were trimmed by 2 bases and 2 bases, with 6 bases remaining between them. Germline V gives CDR1 MGHDK, CDR2 SYGVNS. The CDR3 contains 14 residues. CDR3 DNA sequence: TGTGCCAGCAGTGAACTGGGTAACACCGGGGAGCTGTTTTTT. This translates into CASSELGNTGELFF.